The T cell receptor beta chain described here comes from a study of blood T cell repertoires in COVID-19. Study as a whole: The study drew acute and convalescent COVID-19 samples from the United States, Italy and Spain. T cells, B-cell-depleted T cells, or PBMCs provided the cDNA or gDNA that served as material.

This clone was seen only a few times. The germline CDR1 and CDR2 sequences are SGHAT and FQNNGV. CDR3 length equals 13 residues. The V end lost 3 bases, the J end lost 6 bases, and 11 bases lay between the germline ends. Per the study methods: By means of reference gene primer amplification, nucleated cell counts were estimated. Method: immunoSEQ multiplex PCR; TCRdb's copy keeps in-frame clones and lacks some. The V and J calls and clone size were taken over from that table, and D and trimming were inferred from the DNA. The repertoire consists of 150,000 to 200,000 clones, with 80% to 85% occurring once and the leading ten covering roughly 15%.

V is TRBV11-2 and J is TRBJ1-1; D not certain. This clonotype originated in a woman in her seventies with COVID-19, enrolled during active disease. Sequencing used peripheral blood. CDR3 in DNA: TGTGCCAGCAGCTTTGATATGGAGTCTGAAGCTTTCTTT. This gives the protein CASSFDMESEAFF.